The next 31 T cell receptor beta chains were all read from a single sample in a study of blood T cell repertoires in COVID-19. Clones were sequenced by immunoSEQ multiplex PCR, and TCRdb holds only the in-frame ones, with some missing. Here the sample spans under 150,000 clones, approximately 90% being singletons. The sample was peripheral blood. Source of these receptors: a woman between 45 and 60 years old with acute or convalescent COVID-19.

The CDR3 here is CASSPPVGGNTEAFF. For the CDR3, the DNA is TGTGCCAGCAGTCCCCCGGTGGGAGGGAACACTGAAGCTTTCTTT. V and J are TRBV6-5 and TRBJ1-1; no clear D. Trimming removed 5 bases from V and 1 base from J, with 14 bases in between. The germline gives CDR1 MNHEY, CDR2 SVGAGI. The CDR3 spans 15 residues.

The rearrangement joins TRBV6-6 to TRBJ2-2, with 10 bases matching TRBD1. The CDR3 loop spans 16 amino acids. Germline V gene data show CDR1 as MNHNY and CDR2 as SVGAGI (reference sequence). V lost 5 bases to trimming and J lost 5 bases; unmatched junction nucleotides: 8. The CDR3 sequence: CASSRDRGRETGELFF. The DNA of the CDR3 is TGTGCCAGCAGTCGAGACAGGGGGCGCGAGACCGGGGAGCTGTTTTTT.

This clone was observed a handful of times. The V gene is TRBV19, the J gene TRBJ2-2, with 8 bases identical to TRBD2. Germline V CDR1 and CDR2: LNHDA, SQIVND (reference sequence). J was trimmed by 7 bases and V by 8 bases; bases with no gene match: 9. This CDR3 contains 14 residues. CDR3 region: CASAGGTGFGELFF. As DNA, the CDR3 is TGTGCCAGTGCGGGGGGTACTGGATTCGGGGAGCTGTTTTTT. The full variable domain, with the rest looked up from reference TRBV19 and TRBJ2-2, is DGGITQSPKYLFRKEGQNVTLSCEQNLNHDAMYWYRQDPGQGLRLIYYSQIVNDFQKGDIAEGYSVSREKKESFPLTVTSAQKNPTAFYLCASAGGTGFGELFFGEGSRLTVL.

This clone has a single count. The genes are TRBV4-1 and TRBJ2-5; TRBD1 might be the D (5 bases). Germline V gives CDR1 MGHRA, CDR2 YSYEKL. The ends were cut back, 2 bases at V and 4 bases at J, with 11 bases in the middle. This CDR3 region has 14 residues. The CDR3 protein is CASSQPGATETQYF. The DNA for the CDR3 is TGCGCCAGCAGCCAACCTGGGGCTACAGAGACCCAGTACTTC.

This sequence joins TRBV7-2 and TRBJ1-1; 9 positions match TRBD1. The CDR3 runs 16 residues. Germline loops: CDR1 SGHTA, CDR2 FQGNSA. With 5 bases clipped from V and 4 bases from J, the junction kept 11 bases outside the gene matches. CDR3 sequence reads: CASSLDRGSIGTEAFF. The DNA of the CDR3 is TGTGCCAGCAGCCTGGACAGGGGAAGTATTGGCACTGAAGCTTTCTTT.

This clone was counted once. The V and J genes are TRBV5-1 and TRBJ2-5; TRBD1 agrees at 9 bases. In germline, CDR1 is SGHRS, CDR2 YFSETQ. The ends lost 4 bases at V and 1 base at J; junction bases unmatched: 2. This CDR3 spans 14 amino acids. CDR3 coding DNA: TGCGCCAGCAGCGCGGGACAGGGCCAAGAGACCCAGTACTTC. This gives the protein CASSAGQGQETQYF. The variable domain in full, completed from reference TRBV5-1 and TRBJ2-5, reads KAGVTQTPRYLIKTRGQQVTLSCSPISGHRSVSWYQQTPGQGLQFLFEYFSETQRNKGNFPGRFSGRQFSNSRSEMNVSTLELGDSALYLCASSAGQGQETQYFGPGTRLLVL.

This chain joins TRBV2 and TRBJ1-1, with 9 bases that match TRBD1. With V trimmed by 5 bases and J by 7 bases, 2 bases remained unmatched. The germline V gene encodes CDR1 SNHLY and CDR2 FYNNEI. This CDR3 comprises 12 residues. CDR3 loop: CASSTGGHEAFF. The CDR3, as DNA: TGTGCCAGCAGTACAGGGGGCCATGAAGCTTTCTTT. Full variable domain (rest looked up from reference TRBV2 and TRBJ1-1): EPEVTQTPSHQVTQMGQEVILRCVPISNHLYFYWYRQILGQKVEFLVSFYNNEISEKSEIFDDQFSVERPDGSNFTLKIRSTKLEDSAMYFCASSTGGHEAFFGQGTRLTVV.

CDR3 sequence (DNA): TGCGCCAGCAGCTTGGGCGGGGCTGATACGCAGTATTTT. Amino acids: CASSLGGADTQYF. V usage is TRBV5-1 and J usage is TRBJ2-3; TRBD2 is a possible D gene (6 bases). V dropped 0 bases and J dropped 6 bases, with 8 bases sitting between them. The V gene's germline CDR1 is SGHRS and CDR2 YFSETQ. The CDR3 is 13 amino acids. Full variable domain (rest looked up from reference TRBV5-1 and TRBJ2-3): KAGVTQTPRYLIKTRGQQVTLSCSPISGHRSVSWYQQTPGQGLQFLFEYFSETQRNKGNFPGRFSGRQFSNSRSEMNVSTLELGDSALYLCASSLGGADTQYFGPGTRLTVL.

Only one count was recorded for this clone. This chain connects TRBV24-1 to TRBJ2-5; D may be TRBD1 (6 bases). Between the trimmed V and J ends, which lost 5 bases and 5 bases, there was a span of 14 bases. The CDR3 consists of 14 residues. CDR1 and CDR2 from the germline V gene are KGHDR and SFDVKD. CDR3 nucleotides: TGTGCCACCAGTGTCTCAGGGGATAGCGAGACCCAGTACTTC. This sequence encodes CATSVSGDSETQYF.

Only a few counts were recorded for this clone. V usage is TRBV6-2 or TRBV6-3 and J usage is TRBJ1-2; D is undetermined. Germline V lookup: CDR1 MNHEY, CDR2 SVGEGT. This CDR3 comprises 12 residues. V lost 5 bases to trimming and J lost 5 bases, with 9 bases between them. The CDR3 DNA sequence: TGTGCCAGCAGTGATACTTATTATGGCTACACCTTC. This codes for CASSDTYYGYTF.

The rearrangement links TRBV12-3 or TRBV12-4 to TRBJ2-7; the D is unclear. The V gene lost 5 bases and the J gene lost 1 base, with 3 bases spanning the gap. This CDR3 region has 11 residues. The CDR3 is CASSTSYEQYF. The CDR3 DNA reads TGTGCCAGCAGTACTTCCTACGAGCAGTACTTC.

The V gene is TRBV24-1, the J gene TRBJ2-2; the match to TRBD1 covers 12 bases. This CDR3 comprises 18 residues. The junction had 13 bases not matched to a gene; V was cut back by 7 bases and J by 5 bases. The V gene's germline CDR1 is KGHDR and CDR2 SFDVKD. CDR3 DNA sequence: TGTGCCACCAGGGCCGGGACAGGGGGCGCCACGAGGACCGGGGAGCTGTTTTTT. Protein product: CATRAGTGGATRTGELFF.

This sequence joins TRBV24-1 and TRBJ1-2, with D hard to call. CDR1 KGHDR and CDR2 SFDVKD come from the germline V gene. The CDR3 runs to 12 residues. Deletions cut 2 bases from V and 8 bases from J, with 8 bases between. The DNA of the CDR3 is TGTGCCACCAGTGATTCTAGGGAGGGCTACACCTTC. Translating gives CATSDSREGYTF.

This clone was seen a single time. The V call is TRBV4-1, the J call TRBJ1-5; possibly TRBD1 for D (6 bases). Germline V gene data show CDR1 as MGHRA and CDR2 as YSYEKL. Between the trimmed V and J ends, which lost 1 base and 3 bases, there was a span of 19 bases. This CDR3 spans 18 amino acids. In DNA, the CDR3 is TGCGCCAGCAGCCAAGTTCTCGGACAGAGCATTTACAATCAGCCCCAGCATTTT. It yields the protein CASSQVLGQSIYNQPQHF.

This clone was detected only once. This sequence joins TRBV6-5 and TRBJ1-1; TRBD1 matches 10 bases. J gave up 4 bases and V 7 bases, and 6 bases lay outside the gene matches. CDR1 is MNHEY and CDR2 is SVGAGI in the germline V gene. CDR3 size: 14 residues. The CDR3 loop is CASIRDRGGTEAFF. The CDR3 DNA reads as TGTGCCAGCATTAGGGACAGGGGCGGCACTGAAGCTTTCTTT.

V usage is TRBV9 and J usage is TRBJ1-3, with a weak D call TRBD1 (5 bases). V lost 4 bases and J 0 bases, leaving 11 bases between the germline ends. The CDR3 loop spans 15 amino acids. CDR1 is SGDLS and CDR2 is YYNGEE in the germline V gene. This chain's CDR3 is CASSTQVSSGNTIYF. The CDR3 nucleotides read TGTGCCAGCAGCACACAGGTCTCCTCTGGAAACACCATATATTTT.

V is TRBV19 and J is TRBJ2-7; D might be TRBD1 (8 bases). The length of the CDR3 is 14 residues. V was pared by 4 bases and J by 2 bases, with 12 bases between. Germline V gene lookup returns CDR1 LNHDA and CDR2 SQIVND (reference sequence). CDR3 region: CASSRTGRAYEQYF. CDR3 DNA: TGTGCCAGTAGTAGGACAGGGAGGGCCTACGAGCAGTACTTC.

The chain has TRBV5-6 and TRBJ2-1; D perhaps matches TRBD1 (5 bases). Deletions cut 2 bases from V and 6 bases from J, with 18 bases between. CDR1 is SGHDT and CDR2 is YYEEEE in the germline V gene. The length of the CDR3 is 16 residues. CDR3 sequence (DNA): TGTGCCAGCAGCTTTCTGGTCCAGAGCCAGGGCAATGAGCAGTTCTTC. It is translated as CASSFLVQSQGNEQFF. The full variable domain, in which reference TRBV5-6 and TRBJ2-1 provide the parts outside the CDR3, is DAGVTQSPTHLIKTRGQQVTLRCSPKSGHDTVSWYQQALGQGPQFIFQYYEEEERQRGNFPDRFSGHQFPNYSSELNVNALLLGDSALYLCASSFLVQSQGNEQFFGPGTRLTVL.

The V call is TRBV30, the J call TRBJ1-4; D call uncertain. Trimming cost V 4 bases and J 3 bases, with 15 bases left between them. The CDR3 has 15 amino acids. Germline CDR1 and CDR2: GTSNPN and SVGIG (reference sequence). CDR3 amino acids: CAWNSPGIANEKLFF. The CDR3 DNA reads as TGTGCCTGGAACTCTCCAGGAATCGCTAATGAAAAACTGTTTTTT.

The J gene is TRBJ2-3, the V gene TRBV7-2; 7 bases line up with TRBD1. Germline V gene lookup returns CDR1 SGHTA and CDR2 FQGNSA. The CDR3 is made up of 15 amino acids. J gave up 2 bases and V 1 base, and 3 bases lay outside the gene matches. CDR3 sequence (DNA): TGTGCCAGCAGCTTAGTAGGGGGCGACACAGATACGCAGTATTTT. It yields the protein CASSLVGGDTDTQYF.

The CDR3 nucleotides are TGCAGCGTGGGACAGGGTCGAACTGAAGCTTTCTTT. Residues: CSVGQGRTEAFF. The genes are TRBV29-1 and TRBJ1-1; 9 positions agree with TRBD1. Looked up from germline, CDR1 is SQVTM and CDR2 is ANQGSEA. Trimming removed 6 bases from V and 5 bases from J; junction bases left unmatched: 4. The CDR3 covers 12 residues.

The V gene is TRBV7-9, the J gene TRBJ1-3, with TRBD1 matching 8 bases. The CDR3 covers 15 residues. V gave up 5 bases and J gave up 5 bases; unmatched junction bases: 8. Per germline, CDR1 SEHNR and CDR2 FQNEAQ (reference sequence). For the CDR3, the DNA is TGTGCCAGCAGCCTAGTCAGGGGGCCCCGAAACACCATATATTTT. Protein: CASSLVRGPRNTIYF.

The V and J genes are TRBV28 and TRBJ1-5; D might be TRBD1 (5 bases). Germline CDR1 and CDR2: MDHEN and SYDVKM. Between the trimmed V and J ends, which lost 6 bases and 1 base, there was a span of 10 bases. The CDR3 covers 14 residues. The CDR3 DNA follows: TGTGCCAGCAGGCCCGGGGGGAGCAATCAGCCCCAGCATTTT. This encodes CASRPGGSNQPQHF.

This rearrangement joins TRBV27 to TRBJ1-5; D ambiguous. The CDR3 contains 14 residues. V lost 1 base to trimming and J lost 4 bases, with 8 bases between them. CDR1 is MNHEY and CDR2 is SMNVEV in the germline V gene (reference sequence). CDR3 sequence: CASSLLPRNQPQHF. In nucleotides, the CDR3 is TGTGCCAGCAGTTTATTGCCCAGAAATCAGCCCCAGCATTTT.

The genes are TRBV19 and TRBJ2-1; no definite D call. Trimming took 6 bases from V and 4 from J, leaving 4 bases between them. CDR1 is LNHDA, CDR2 SQIVND, per germline (reference sequence). The CDR3 is 11 amino acids. The CDR3 DNA reads as TGTGCCAGTAGCCAGTACAATGAGCAGTTCTTC. The encoded protein is CASSQYNEQFF.

This clone was counted a single time. The V gene is TRBV6-2 or TRBV6-3, the J gene TRBJ2-4; 7 bases map to TRBD2. After removal of 5 bases from V and 7 bases from J, the junction contained 11 bases not matched to a gene. The germline CDR1 and CDR2 sequences are MNHEY and SVGEGT. The CDR3 has 15 amino acids. The CDR3 DNA reads as TGTGCCAGCAGTAAGGCTAGCGGTGGTGTCAACATTCAGTACTTC. Encoded protein: CASSKASGGVNIQYF.

This clone was counted a single time. The chain couples TRBV19 to TRBJ2-2, with 13 bases that match TRBD2. This CDR3 is built from 17 residues. Germline CDR1 LNHDA, CDR2 SQIVND (reference sequence). The J segment lost 2 bases and the V segment lost 6 bases, leaving 6 bases of the junction unmatched. The CDR3 loop reads CASRDGLAGVNTGELFF. Written as DNA, the CDR3 is TGTGCCAGTAGGGATGGACTAGCGGGGGTTAACACCGGGGAGCTGTTTTTT.

The gene calls are TRBV20-1 and TRBJ1-5, with D perhaps TRBD1 (5 bases). From germline, CDR1 is DFQATT and CDR2 SNEGSKA (reference sequence). There are 13 residues in the CDR3. The germline V and J ends were trimmed by 3 bases and 7 bases, with 13 bases remaining between them. The CDR3 region has the DNA TGCAGTGCTAGTGCGGGGGATCACCAGCCCCAGCATTTT. It is translated as CSASAGDHQPQHF.

This clone appeared once. The chain carries TRBV25-1 and TRBJ1-4; D is possibly TRBD1 (6 bases). The CDR3 is made up of 15 amino acids. Germline CDR1 MGHDK, CDR2 SYGVNS. V was trimmed by 1 base and J by 7 bases, leaving 13 bases between them. The CDR3, as DNA: TGTGCCAGCAGTGAATCCTACAGGGTGGCTGAAAAACTGTTTTTT. It codes for CASSESYRVAEKLFF.

This clone was counted once. The chain couples TRBV19 to TRBJ1-5; unclear D gene. Germline V gives CDR1 LNHDA, CDR2 SQIVND (reference sequence). This CDR3 is 15 amino acids long. V was pared by 1 base and J by 2 bases, with 9 bases between. The CDR3: CASSIGTLGNQPQHF. As DNA, the CDR3 is TGTGCCAGTAGTATAGGAACTCTGGGCAATCAGCCCCAGCATTTT.

This chain connects TRBV30 to TRBJ1-6; D gene unclear. V lost 3 bases, J lost 9 bases, and 18 bases lay in between. Per germline, CDR1 GTSNPN and CDR2 SVGIG (reference sequence). CDR3 length: 15 residues. CDR3 sequence reads: CAWRREGQTASPLHF. The CDR3 coding sequence is TGTGCCTGGAGAAGGGAGGGCCAGACTGCTTCACCCCTCCACTTT.